A selection of T cell receptor beta chains follows, all from one sample in a study of T cells in tuberculosis. Produced via immunoSEQ multiplex PCR; TCRdb's table is partial and in-frame only. The sample lists about 43,000 clones, approximately 94% occurring once. Material for sequencing was PBMCs. The receptors were gathered from a donor aged 5-35 years with latent tuberculosis or without tuberculosis infection. Some clones in this sample may be carry-over from other donors' samples. The CDR3 runs from the conserved cysteine through the conserved F or W. A D gene is named only where the DNA matches it firmly. Size is stated for part of the rows, as once, few or many counts, or as a class when the clone is expanded.

v_gene	abundance	d_gene	j_gene	CDR3nt	CDR3aa
TRBV9	NA	TRBD1	TRBJ2-5	TGTGCCAGCAGCGTAGGGGACAGCCAAGAGACCCAGTACTTC	CASSVGDSQETQYF
TRBV7-9	NA	TRBD2	TRBJ2-2	TGTGCCAGCAGCTTCCCGGGACTAGTTGTCTCCGGGGAGCTGTTTTTT	CASSFPGLVVSGELFF
TRBV10-2	NA	TRBD1	TRBJ2-7	TGCGCCAGCAGACCGGGACAGAGTTTCTACGAGCAGTACTTC	CASRPGQSFYEQYF
TRBV19	NA	TRBD1	TRBJ2-7	TGTGCCAGTAGTAGACCGGGACAGACCTACGAGCAGTACTTC	CASSRPGQTYEQYF
TRBV7-2	NA	NA	TRBJ2-5	TGTGCCAGCAGCCGGGGACTCCAAGAGACCCAGTACTTC	CASSRGLQETQYF
TRBV18	NA	TRBD2	TRBJ2-3	TGTGCCAGCTCCGCTTCTAGCGGAACGATGGATACGCAGTATTTT	CASSASSGTMDTQYF
TRBV7-6	NA	NA	TRBJ2-5	TGTGCCAGCAGCAGACGACAGCTTCTGGGGACCCAGTACTTC	CASSRRQLLGTQYF
TRBV7-3	medium-sized	TRBD2	TRBJ2-3	TGTGCCAGCAGCCGACTAGCGGGGAATGAGGATACGCAGTATTTT	CASSRLAGNEDTQYF
TRBV28	NA	TRBD1	TRBJ2-1	TGTGCCAGCAGTTTATCGGGACAGGGGCCCAATGAGCAGTTCTTC	CASSLSGQGPNEQFF
TRBV5-1	NA	TRBD1	TRBJ1-4	TGCGCCAGCAGCTCTGCCGACAGGGGTGGGAATGAAAAACTGTTTTTT	CASSSADRGGNEKLFF
TRBV28	NA	NA	TRBJ2-7	TGTGCCAGCAGTTTGCAGGGGCCCTACGAGCAGTACTTC	CASSLQGPYEQYF
TRBV18	NA	TRBD1	TRBJ1-1	TGTGCCAGCTCACCATCCGGGACAGGAGCCACTGAAGCTTTCTTT	CASSPSGTGATEAFF
TRBV4-3	NA	NA	TRBJ2-2	TGCGCCAGCAGCCTTCGGGAGAGCACCGGGGAGCTGTTTTTT	CASSLRESTGELFF
TRBV7-9	NA	TRBD1	TRBJ1-2	TGTGCCAGCAGCTACGGACAGGGAGAACGTGGCTACACCTTC	CASSYGQGERGYTF
TRBV18	once	NA	TRBJ2-5	TGTGCCAGCTCACCAGGGGACACGTACTACCAAGAGACCCAGTACTTC	CASSPGDTYYQETQYF
TRBV28	NA	NA	TRBJ1-2	TGTGCCAGCAGCCTAACCCAGGGGAGCTCTGGCTACACCTTC	CASSLTQGSSGYTF
TRBV15	once	TRBD2	TRBJ2-3	TGTGCCACCAGCACAAGACGGGAGGCCACAGATACGCAGTATTTT	CATSTRREATDTQYF
TRBV6-6	NA	TRBD1	TRBJ1-5	TGTGCCAGCAGCCGGACAGGGGTAGAACAGCCCCAGCATTTT	CASSRTGVEQPQHF
TRBV5-3	NA	TRBD2	TRBJ2-7	TGTGCCAGAAGGCCTCCGGGAGGGTCACTTGGATACGAGCAGTACTTC	CARRPPGGSLGYEQYF
TRBV15	NA	NA	TRBJ2-7	TGTGCCACCAGCTCTTACGGGAGCGACGAGCAGTACTTC	CATSSYGSDEQYF
TRBV7-2	NA	TRBD2	TRBJ2-7	TGTGCCAGCAGCTCCCGACTAGCGGGAGTGGGCGAGCAGTACTTC	CASSSRLAGVGEQYF
TRBV11-1	NA	NA	TRBJ2-5	TGTGCCAGCAGCCGCCGTCGTGGGTCTCGGGAACGAGAGACCCAGTACTTC	CASSRRRGSRERETQYF
TRBV19	medium-sized	NA	TRBJ1-1	TGTGCCAGTAGCTCACCGGACATCGTGAACACTGAAGCTTTCTTT	CASSSPDIVNTEAFF
TRBV7-3	NA	NA	TRBJ2-1	TGTGCCAGCAGCTTAAGTGCTGCGGGCCTGCCGTTCTTC	CASSLSAAGLPFF
TRBV21-1	NA	NA	TRBJ2-7	TGTGCCAGCAGCAAATCGAGATACTATTCCGGGGACAGTGCGATCAAGGGGGATACCTACGAGCAGTACTTC	CASSKSRYYSGDSAIKGDTYEQYF
TRBV28	once	TRBD1	TRBJ1-2	TGTGCCAGCCGAGGGGGCGGCTATGGCTACACCTTC	CASRGGGYGYTF
TRBV7-2	NA	TRBD2	TRBJ2-7	TGTGCCAGCAGCCCCGGACTAGCCTCCTCCTACGAGCAGTACTTC	CASSPGLASSYEQYF
TRBV30	NA	TRBD2	TRBJ2-7	TGTGCCTGGAGTAGGGCTAGCGGGAGACCTAGCTCCTACGAGCAGTACTTC	CAWSRASGRPSSYEQYF
TRBV7-7	NA	TRBD1	TRBJ2-5	TGTGCCAGCAGCCGGGACAGGGCATGGGAGACCCAGTACTTC	CASSRDRAWETQYF
TRBV6-1	NA	TRBD1	TRBJ2-5	TGTGCCAGCAGTGAGCGGACAGGGGGCGCACAGGAGACCCAGTACTTC	CASSERTGGAQETQYF
TRBV7-9	NA	NA	TRBJ1-1	TGTGCCAGCAGTTACGGGGGGCCTGAAGCTTTCTTT	CASSYGGPEAFF
TRBV7-9	NA	NA	TRBJ2-7	TGTGCCAGCAGCTTGAGTCGGGCGGGCGGCGGCGAGCAGTACTTC	CASSLSRAGGGEQYF
TRBV28	NA	TRBD1	TRBJ2-5	TGTGCCAGCAGCCTGAAGGCGGGACAGGGTTTAAAGACCCAGTACTTC	CASSLKAGQGLKTQYF
TRBV7-9	NA	NA	TRBJ2-3	TGTGCCAGCCAGGACAGAGTCCTTACAGATACGCAGTATTTT	CASQDRVLTDTQYF
TRBV28	NA	NA	TRBJ1-1	TGTGCCAGCAGTTTATGGACAGGTCCGAACACTGAAGCTTTCTTT	CASSLWTGPNTEAFF
TRBV7-6	NA	NA	TRBJ2-7	TGTGCCAGCAGCTTAGTAGCAGGGGCCTACGAGCAGTACTTC	CASSLVAGAYEQYF
TRBV4-1	NA	TRBD1	TRBJ2-1	TGCGCCAGCAGCCAAGATCGCACAGGGGTGAGAAATGAGCAGTTCTTC	CASSQDRTGVRNEQFF
TRBV28	NA	NA	TRBJ1-2	TGTGCCAGCAGTTTATTCTCAGAGGGCTATGGCTACACCTTC	CASSLFSEGYGYTF
TRBV9	NA	NA	TRBJ2-7	TGTGCCAGCAGCCCCGGGAACAGGGCTCTCTACGAGCAGTACTTC	CASSPGNRALYEQYF
TRBV9	NA	TRBD1	TRBJ1-2	TGTGCCAGCAGCCCTATGGGACAGGGGGCTATGGGGTATGGCTACACCTTC	CASSPMGQGAMGYGYTF
TRBV5-1	few	TRBD1	TRBJ2-7	TGCGCCAGCAGCGTGACAGGGAAAGACGAGCAGTACTTC	CASSVTGKDEQYF
TRBV4-1	NA	NA	TRBJ2-7	TGCGCCAGCAGCCAAGGTGTAATAGGGGGCTACGAGCAGTACTTC	CASSQGVIGGYEQYF
TRBV6-5	NA	TRBD2	TRBJ2-3	TGTGCCAGCAGACCCTGGGAGGGGACAGATACGCAGTATTTT	CASRPWEGTDTQYF
TRBV25-1	NA	TRBD1	TRBJ1-1	TGTGCCAGCAGTGAATCTTGGGACAGGGGGACGGCTGAAGCTTTCTTT	CASSESWDRGTAEAFF
TRBV5-1	NA	NA	TRBJ2-1	TGCGCCAGCAGCTGGGACATGGCTTGGCGGGAGCAGTTCTTC	CASSWDMAWREQFF